Detailed here is one T cell receptor (beta chain). How the authors handled the data: Scientists estimated how many nucleated cells there were by amplifying reference gene primers. The table came from immunoSEQ multiplex PCR; TCRdb's copy has only in-frame clones and leaves some out. V and J calls plus clone size are reproduced from that table; the DNA served to infer D and trimming. The sample carries fewer than 60,000 clones, 86% recorded once. This sample was taken from a study of blood T cell repertoires in COVID-19. The V and J ends lost 5 bases and 3 bases, in that order; junction bases with no gene match: 5. Looked up from germline, CDR1 is LGHDT and CDR2 is YNNKEL (reference sequence). The CDR3 runs 15 residues.

The TCR comes from a woman older than 75 with acute or convalescent COVID-19. The sequenced sample was peripheral blood. This chain links TRBV3-1 (or the pseudogene TRBV3-2) with TRBJ2-1; 9 nucleotides align to TRBD1. Written as DNA, the CDR3 is TGTGCCAGCAGCTCCGGACAGGGGAGCTACAATGAGCAGTTCTTC. Translation gives CASSSGQGSYNEQFF.